This T cell receptor beta chain derives from a study of blood T cell repertoires in COVID-19. Background on the study: Italy, Spain and the United States were the sources of the convalescent and acute COVID-19 samples. PBMCs, B-cell-depleted T cells, or T cells provided the cDNA or gDNA that made up the material.

CDR3 size: 20 residues. Germline V gene lookup returns CDR1 LGHDT and CDR2 YNNKEL (reference sequence). Trimming at V came to 0 bases and at J to 1 base, leaving 13 bases not matched to a gene. This clone was counted once. Seattle's cohort entered during active infection and was followed longitudinally. The repertoire was sequenced with immunoSEQ multiplex PCR; TCRdb's copy has only in-frame clones and lacks some. The sample records under 250,000 clones, roughly 88% being singletons. The source of this sequence is a woman aged 25 to 39 with COVID-19, enrolled during active disease. The specimen sequenced was peripheral blood. This chain links TRBV3-1 (or the pseudogene TRBV3-2) with TRBJ2-1; 9 bases map to TRBD2. The CDR3 sequence is CASSQDIPGFAGGSYNEQFF. CDR3 nucleotide sequence: TGTGCCAGCAGCCAAGATATCCCTGGGTTCGCGGGAGGGTCCTACAATGAGCAGTTCTTC.